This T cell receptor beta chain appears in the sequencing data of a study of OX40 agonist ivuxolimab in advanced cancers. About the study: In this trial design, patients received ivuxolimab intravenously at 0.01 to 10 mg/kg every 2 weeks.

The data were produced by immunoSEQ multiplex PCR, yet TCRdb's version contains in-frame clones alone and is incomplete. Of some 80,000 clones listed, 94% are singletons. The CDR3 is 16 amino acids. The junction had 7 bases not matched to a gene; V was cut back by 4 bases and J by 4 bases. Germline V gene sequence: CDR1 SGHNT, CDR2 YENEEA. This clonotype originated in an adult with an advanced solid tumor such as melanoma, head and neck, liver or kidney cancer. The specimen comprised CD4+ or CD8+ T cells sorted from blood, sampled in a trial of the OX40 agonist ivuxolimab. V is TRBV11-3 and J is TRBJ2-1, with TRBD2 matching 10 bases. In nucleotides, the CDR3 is TGTGCCAGCAGCTCACGAACTAGCGGGGAGTACAATGAGCAGTTCTTC. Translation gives CASSSRTSGEYNEQFF.